In its sample, the clone carrying this TCR beta chain was seen a few times. The antigen is undetermined. The germline gives CDR1 SEHNR, CDR2 FQNEAQ (reference sequence). The CDR3 contains 17 residues. Germline trimming cut 3 bases from V and 5 bases from J; bases unmatched to any gene: 9. This sample stems from a study of regulatory T cells in long-lasting Graves disease. Arm-PCR of CDR3 regions and iRepertoire HTBI primers were used to build TCR beta libraries. Each CDR3 protein is one row after TCRdb ran MiXCR on the multiplex PCR reads. The table records 450,000 or so distinct CDR3 sequences, around 21% of them present only once. General study results and limits: Because few samples were included, accuracy may have been lower.

Time point denoted: persistent/refractory GD, antithyroid drugs over 5 years with positive TRAb. TCR sequences were obtained from RNA taken from PBMCs. By American Thyroid Association guidelines, Graves' disease was diagnosed in the cohort. The receptor was derived from a female donor with Graves disease. The material sequenced was peripheral blood mononuclear cells (PBMCs), taken when the disease was refractory, from a patient treated with antithyroid drugs. This chain joins TRBV7-9 and TRBJ2-5; 13 bases are a match to TRBD2. CDR3 DNA sequence: TGTGCCAGCAGCTTTTCTACTAGCGGGAGGGCTGGTGAGACCCAGTACTTC. This translates into CASSFSTSGRAGETQYF.